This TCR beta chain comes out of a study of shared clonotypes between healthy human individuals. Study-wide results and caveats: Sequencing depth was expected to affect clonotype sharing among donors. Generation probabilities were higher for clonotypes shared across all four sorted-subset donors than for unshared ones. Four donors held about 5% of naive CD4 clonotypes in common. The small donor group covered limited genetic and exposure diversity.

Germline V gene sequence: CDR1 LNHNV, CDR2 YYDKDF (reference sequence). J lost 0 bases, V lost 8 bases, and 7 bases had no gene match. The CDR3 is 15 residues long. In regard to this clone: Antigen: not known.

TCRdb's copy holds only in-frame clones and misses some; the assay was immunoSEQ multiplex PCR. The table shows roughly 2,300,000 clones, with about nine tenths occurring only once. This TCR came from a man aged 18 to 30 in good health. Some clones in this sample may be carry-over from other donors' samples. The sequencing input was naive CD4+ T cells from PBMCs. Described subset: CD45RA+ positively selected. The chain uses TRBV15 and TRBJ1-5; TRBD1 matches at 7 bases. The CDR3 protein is CATRLGTDSNQPQHF. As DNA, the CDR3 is TGTGCCACCCGACTGGGGACAGATAGCAATCAGCCCCAGCATTTT.